The rows below give T cell receptor beta chains drawn from one sample of a study of shared clonotypes between healthy human individuals. TCRdb keeps only in-frame clones here, not all; method: immunoSEQ multiplex PCR. The sample shows over 2 million clones, over 85% of them seen only once. Sequencing was performed on naive CD8+ T cells sorted from blood. The receptor set was obtained from a man aged 18 to 30 in good health. CDR3s include the opening cysteine and the closing phenylalanine or tryptophan. A D gene is named only where the DNA matches it firmly. Where a row states a size, it is once, few, many or the class of an expanded clone; other rows omit it.

cdr3_length: 15
v_call: TRBV11-2
d_call: NA
j_call: TRBJ2-5
clone_size: NA
cdr3_nt: TGTGCCAGCAGCCCGGAGGGCGGGATAGTGGAGACCCAGTACTTC
cdr3_aa: CASSPEGGIVETQYF

cdr3_length: 16
v_call: TRBV19
d_call: TRBD1
j_call: TRBJ1-2
clone_size: NA
cdr3_nt: TGTGCCAGTAGTACGGGACAGGGGGCTTTTCGATATGGCTACACCTTC
cdr3_aa: CASSTGQGAFRYGYTF

cdr3_length: 17
v_call: TRBV28
d_call: TRBD1
j_call: TRBJ1-1
clone_size: NA
cdr3_nt: TGTGCCAGCAGTCTCATCATGGGGGACAGGACGAACACTGAAGCTTTCTTT
cdr3_aa: CASSLIMGDRTNTEAFF

cdr3_length: 16
v_call: TRBV9
d_call: NA
j_call: TRBJ2-1
clone_size: NA
cdr3_nt: TGTGCCAGCAGCGTAGAGGCAGGCTACTCCTACAATGAGCAGTTCTTC
cdr3_aa: CASSVEAGYSYNEQFF

cdr3_length: 12
v_call: TRBV27
d_call: NA
j_call: TRBJ2-7
clone_size: NA
cdr3_nt: TGTGCCACCCCGGAGGAGTCCTACGAGCAGTACTTC
cdr3_aa: CATPEESYEQYF

cdr3_length: 13
v_call: TRBV10-1
d_call: NA
j_call: TRBJ2-7
clone_size: NA
cdr3_nt: TGCGCCAGCAGTCCCGGGACATCCTACGAGCAGTACTTC
cdr3_aa: CASSPGTSYEQYF

cdr3_length: 14
v_call: TRBV5-6
d_call: NA
j_call: TRBJ2-7
clone_size: NA
cdr3_nt: TGTGCCAGCAGCTTGGGTCCGAATAACTACGAGCAGTACTTC
cdr3_aa: CASSLGPNNYEQYF

cdr3_length: 12
v_call: TRBV2
d_call: NA
j_call: TRBJ2-7
clone_size: NA
cdr3_nt: TGTGCCAGCAGTGGCAGGGCCCACGAGCAGTACTTC
cdr3_aa: CASSGRAHEQYF

cdr3_length: 15
v_call: TRBV4-1
d_call: NA
j_call: TRBJ2-7
clone_size: NA
cdr3_nt: TGCGCCAGCAGCCAAGTTTTGGGGGGTGCGGGCGAGCAGTACTTC
cdr3_aa: CASSQVLGGAGEQYF

cdr3_length: 18
v_call: TRBV10-1
d_call: NA
j_call: TRBJ2-3
clone_size: NA
cdr3_nt: TGCGCCAGCAGTGGGGGAACCATGTTGGAGGGACCCCCAGATACGCAGTATTTT
cdr3_aa: CASSGGTMLEGPPDTQYF

cdr3_length: 9
v_call: TRBV10-2
d_call: NA
j_call: TRBJ2-7
clone_size: NA
cdr3_nt: TGCGCCAGCGGGTACGAGCAGTACTTC
cdr3_aa: CASGYEQYF

cdr3_length: 13
v_call: TRBV5-4
d_call: NA
j_call: TRBJ2-2
clone_size: few
cdr3_nt: TGTGCCAGCAGCTTTCAAGGGACCGGGGAGCTGTTTTTT
cdr3_aa: CASSFQGTGELFF

cdr3_length: 15
v_call: TRBV5-1
d_call: NA
j_call: TRBJ2-7
clone_size: NA
cdr3_nt: TGCGCCAGCAGCTTGTCTAGCCCGCCGACCTACGAGCAGTACTTC
cdr3_aa: CASSLSSPPTYEQYF

cdr3_length: 13
v_call: TRBV29-1
d_call: NA
j_call: TRBJ2-1
clone_size: NA
cdr3_nt: TGCAGCGCCTCTGGCGGGTGGATCGATGAGCAGTTCTTC
cdr3_aa: CSASGGWIDEQFF

cdr3_length: 15
v_call: TRBV27
d_call: NA
j_call: TRBJ2-1
clone_size: NA
cdr3_nt: TGTGCCAGCAGTTTCGGGACGGCTTCCTACAATGAGCAGTTCTTC
cdr3_aa: CASSFGTASYNEQFF

cdr3_length: 13
v_call: TRBV7-9
d_call: TRBD2
j_call: TRBJ2-1
clone_size: NA
cdr3_nt: TGTGCCAGCAGCTTACTAGCGGGAGATGAGCAGTTCTTC
cdr3_aa: CASSLLAGDEQFF

cdr3_length: 14
v_call: TRBV2
d_call: NA
j_call: TRBJ2-1
clone_size: NA
cdr3_nt: TGTGCCAGCCTAAGGACAGAATCCTACAATGAGCAGTTCTTC
cdr3_aa: CASLRTESYNEQFF

cdr3_length: 16
v_call: TRBV4-1
d_call: NA
j_call: TRBJ2-7
clone_size: NA
cdr3_nt: TGCGCCAGCTCCGGGACGGACTTTGAGAACGGCTACGAGCAGTACTTC
cdr3_aa: CASSGTDFENGYEQYF

cdr3_length: 18
v_call: TRBV11-2
d_call: NA
j_call: TRBJ2-5
clone_size: NA
cdr3_nt: TGTGCCAGCAGCCCCCCGCTAGGCTGGGGACGGCAACAAGAGACCCAGTACTTC
cdr3_aa: CASSPPLGWGRQQETQYF

cdr3_length: 17
v_call: TRBV19
d_call: TRBD2
j_call: TRBJ2-2
clone_size: NA
cdr3_nt: TGTGCCAGTAGTACCCGACTAGCGGGGGGGCCCACCGGGGAGCTGTTTTTT
cdr3_aa: CASSTRLAGGPTGELFF

cdr3_length: 13
v_call: TRBV30
d_call: NA
j_call: TRBJ2-5
clone_size: NA
cdr3_nt: TGTGCCTGGAGTCCCTGGGGTAGAGAGACCCAGTACTTC
cdr3_aa: CAWSPWGRETQYF

cdr3_length: 12
v_call: TRBV29-1
d_call: NA
j_call: TRBJ1-2
clone_size: NA
cdr3_nt: TGCAGCGTTGAGAGGGGGGGCTATGGCTACACCTTC
cdr3_aa: CSVERGGYGYTF

cdr3_length: 13
v_call: TRBV6-5
d_call: NA
j_call: TRBJ2-3
clone_size: NA
cdr3_nt: TGTGCCAGCAGTTCTAGCGAGACAGATACGCAGTATTTT
cdr3_aa: CASSSSETDTQYF

cdr3_length: 15
v_call: TRBV9
d_call: NA
j_call: TRBJ2-5
clone_size: NA
cdr3_nt: TGTGCCAGCAGCGTAGGGGGGTTGTACCAAGAGACCCAGTACTTC
cdr3_aa: CASSVGGLYQETQYF

cdr3_length: 15
v_call: TRBV7-9
d_call: NA
j_call: TRBJ2-7
clone_size: NA
cdr3_nt: TGTGCCAGCAGCTTACTGGGCCGACCGACCTACGAGCAGTACTTC
cdr3_aa: CASSLLGRPTYEQYF

cdr3_length: 13
v_call: TRBV5-4
d_call: NA
j_call: TRBJ2-5
clone_size: once
cdr3_nt: TGTGCCAGCAGCTTGGCCGGTCCGGAGACCCAGTACTTC
cdr3_aa: CASSLAGPETQYF

cdr3_length: 13
v_call: TRBV15
d_call: NA
j_call: TRBJ2-7
clone_size: NA
cdr3_nt: TGTGCCACCAGCACCCGAGAGGTCTACGAGCAGTACTTC
cdr3_aa: CATSTREVYEQYF

cdr3_length: 18
v_call: TRBV4-3
d_call: TRBD2
j_call: TRBJ2-2
clone_size: once
cdr3_nt: TGCGCCAGCAGCCAAGATCCCTGGGAGGGTTCCAACACCGGGGAGCTGTTTTTT
cdr3_aa: CASSQDPWEGSNTGELFF